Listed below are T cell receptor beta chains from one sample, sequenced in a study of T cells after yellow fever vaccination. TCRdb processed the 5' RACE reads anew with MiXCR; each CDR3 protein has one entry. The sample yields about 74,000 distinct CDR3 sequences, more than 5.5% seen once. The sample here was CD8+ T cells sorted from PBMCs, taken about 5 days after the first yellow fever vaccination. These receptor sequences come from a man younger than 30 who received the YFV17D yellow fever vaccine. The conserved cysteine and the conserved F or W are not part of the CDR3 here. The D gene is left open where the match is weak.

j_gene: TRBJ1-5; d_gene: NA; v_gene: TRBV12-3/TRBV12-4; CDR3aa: ASSNSYSNQPQH
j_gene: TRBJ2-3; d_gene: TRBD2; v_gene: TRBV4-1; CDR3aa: ASSQEIAGVLSDETDTQY
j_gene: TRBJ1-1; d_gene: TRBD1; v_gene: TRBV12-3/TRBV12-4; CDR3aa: ASSSAFPGGYTEAF
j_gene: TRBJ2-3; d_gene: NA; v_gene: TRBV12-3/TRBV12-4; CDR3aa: ASSLTTGTDTQY
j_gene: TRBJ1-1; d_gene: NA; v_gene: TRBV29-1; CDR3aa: SVVVGTEAF
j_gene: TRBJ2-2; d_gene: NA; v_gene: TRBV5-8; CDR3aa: ASSLDLMDTGELF
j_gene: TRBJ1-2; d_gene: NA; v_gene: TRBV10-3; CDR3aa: AISESPSGPKNGYT
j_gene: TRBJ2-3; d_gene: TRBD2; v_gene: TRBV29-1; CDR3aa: SVGGAGATSPKDTQY
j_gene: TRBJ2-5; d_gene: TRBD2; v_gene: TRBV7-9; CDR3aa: ASNLPRLAEETQY
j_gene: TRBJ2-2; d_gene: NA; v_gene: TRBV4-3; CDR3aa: ASSQDRWGSHGELF
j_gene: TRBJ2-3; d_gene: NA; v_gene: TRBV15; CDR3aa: ATTGGRGATDTQY
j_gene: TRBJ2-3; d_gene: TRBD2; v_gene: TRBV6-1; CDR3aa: ASRLLAGSTDTQY
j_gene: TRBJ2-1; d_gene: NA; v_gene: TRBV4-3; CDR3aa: ASSPGTASYNEQF
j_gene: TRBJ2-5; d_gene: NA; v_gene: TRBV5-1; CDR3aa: ASSLAEGYLTETQY
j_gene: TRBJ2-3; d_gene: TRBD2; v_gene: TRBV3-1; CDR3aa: ASSRRTSSSDTQY
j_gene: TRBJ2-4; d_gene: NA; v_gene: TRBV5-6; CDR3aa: ASSTSLAKNIQY
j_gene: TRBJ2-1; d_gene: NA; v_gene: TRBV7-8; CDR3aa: ASSLERRRNEQF
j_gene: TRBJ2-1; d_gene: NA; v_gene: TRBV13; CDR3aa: ASSYPTESNNEQF
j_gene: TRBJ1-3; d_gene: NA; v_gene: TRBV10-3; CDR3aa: AADAGNTIY
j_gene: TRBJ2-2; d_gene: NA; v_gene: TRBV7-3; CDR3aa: ASSLTGHGELF
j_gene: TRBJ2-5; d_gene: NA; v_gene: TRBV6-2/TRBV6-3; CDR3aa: ASSYPHWEETQY
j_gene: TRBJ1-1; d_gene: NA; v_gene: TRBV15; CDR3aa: ATSTSPNTEAF
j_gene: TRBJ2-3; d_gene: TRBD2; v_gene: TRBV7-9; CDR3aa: ASSRHGLAGRTDTQY
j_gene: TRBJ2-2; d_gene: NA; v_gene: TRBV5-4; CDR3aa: ASSEGRPGELF
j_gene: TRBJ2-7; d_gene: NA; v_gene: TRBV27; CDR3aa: ASSLIRGAHEQY
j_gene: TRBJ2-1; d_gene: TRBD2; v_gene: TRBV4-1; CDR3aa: ASSSWTSGSYNEQF
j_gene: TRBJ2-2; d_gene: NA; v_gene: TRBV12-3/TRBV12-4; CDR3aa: ANRKIRNINTGELF
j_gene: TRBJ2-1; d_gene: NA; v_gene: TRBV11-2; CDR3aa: ASSLDEYEQF
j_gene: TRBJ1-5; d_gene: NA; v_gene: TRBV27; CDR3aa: ASSFWMDQPQH
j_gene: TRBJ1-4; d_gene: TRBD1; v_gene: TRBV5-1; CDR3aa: ASSGGQGAGEKLF
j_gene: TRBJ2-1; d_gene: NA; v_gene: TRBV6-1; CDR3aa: ASSVYVGGEQF
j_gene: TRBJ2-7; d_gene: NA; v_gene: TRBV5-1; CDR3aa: ASSLEPGAIYEQY
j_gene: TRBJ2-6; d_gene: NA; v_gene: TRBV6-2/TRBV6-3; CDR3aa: ASSRDGYSGANVLT
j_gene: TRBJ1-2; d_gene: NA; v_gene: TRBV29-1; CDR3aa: SVERVEGYT
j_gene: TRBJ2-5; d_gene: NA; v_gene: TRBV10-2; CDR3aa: ASSVPGLEETQY
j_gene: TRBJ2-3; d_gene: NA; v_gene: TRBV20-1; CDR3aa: SASAGTDTQY
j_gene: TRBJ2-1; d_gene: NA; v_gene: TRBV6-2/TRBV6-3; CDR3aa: ASSYSIGHSPYNEQF
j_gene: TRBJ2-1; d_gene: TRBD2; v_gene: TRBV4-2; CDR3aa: ASSQGLGLAGGWGYNEQF
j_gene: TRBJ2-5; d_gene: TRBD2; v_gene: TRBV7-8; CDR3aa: ASSGGTSGGAFDETQY
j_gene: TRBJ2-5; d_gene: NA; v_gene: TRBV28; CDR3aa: ASSLASPYQETQY
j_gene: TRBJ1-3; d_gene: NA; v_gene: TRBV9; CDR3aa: ASSEGGSLSSGNTIY
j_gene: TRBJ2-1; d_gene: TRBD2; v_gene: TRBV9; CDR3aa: ASSPLSGTSVPSSYNEQF
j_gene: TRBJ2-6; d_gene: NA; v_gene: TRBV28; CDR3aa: ASSGGVSGANVLT
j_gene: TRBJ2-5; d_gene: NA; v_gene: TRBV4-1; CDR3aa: ASSQEGKRAETQY
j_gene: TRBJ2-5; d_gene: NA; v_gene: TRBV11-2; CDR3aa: ASSLKYSLETQY
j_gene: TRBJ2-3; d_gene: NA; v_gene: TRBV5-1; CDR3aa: ASSSEAIDTQY
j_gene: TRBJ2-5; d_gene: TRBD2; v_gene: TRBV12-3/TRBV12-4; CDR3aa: ASSPRRSGAAGETQY
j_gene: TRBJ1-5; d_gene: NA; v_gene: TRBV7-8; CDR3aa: ASSLGRVGNQPQH
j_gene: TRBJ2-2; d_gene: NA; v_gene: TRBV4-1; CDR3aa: ASSQGVGGGGELF
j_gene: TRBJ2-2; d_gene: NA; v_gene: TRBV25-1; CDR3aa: ASSELGKGSPNTGELF